This T cell receptor (beta chain) is drawn from a study of early T cells in non-severe SARS-CoV-2 infection. Study information: The input, bulk RNA from unsorted whole blood, was sequenced, and chains were unpaired. Study results and caveats: A preference for anti-spike CD8 responses marked VDJdb matching, which missed private and CD4 specificities.

Each cDNA molecule carried a unique molecular identifier. TCRdb reprocessed the 5' RACE reads via MiXCR and lists one record per CDR3 protein. The sample has about 60,000 distinct CDR3 sequences; 8.5% to 9.5% are singletons. V shed 6 bases and J shed 0 bases, with 14 bases lying between them. The CDR3 totals 15 residues. Germline loops: CDR1 LGHDT, CDR2 YNNKEL (reference sequence). With respect to this clonotype: The antigen remains undetermined.

This receptor was obtained from an adult who was a healthcare worker with PCR-confirmed SARS-CoV-2 infection or an uninfected control (not recorded which). The sequencing sample was made of whole blood. The chain has TRBV3-1 and TRBJ2-5; weak D call: TRBD2 (7 bases). This chain's CDR3 is CASSRGGMYQETQYF. DNA of the CDR3: TGTGCCAGCAGTCGCGGGGGCATGTACCAAGAGACCCAGTACTTC.